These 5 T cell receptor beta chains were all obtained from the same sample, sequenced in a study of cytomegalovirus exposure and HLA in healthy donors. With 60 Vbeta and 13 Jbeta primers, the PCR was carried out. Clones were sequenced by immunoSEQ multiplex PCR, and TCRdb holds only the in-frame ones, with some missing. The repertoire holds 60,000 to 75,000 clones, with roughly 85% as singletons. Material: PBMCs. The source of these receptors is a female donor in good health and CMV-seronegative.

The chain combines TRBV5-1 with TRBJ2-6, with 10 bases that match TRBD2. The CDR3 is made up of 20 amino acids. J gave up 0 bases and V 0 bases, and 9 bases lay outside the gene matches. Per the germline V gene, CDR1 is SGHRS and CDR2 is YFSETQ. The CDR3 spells CASSLASFSGRASGANVLTF. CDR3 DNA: TGCGCCAGCAGCTTGGCCTCATTCAGCGGGAGGGCCTCTGGGGCCAACGTCCTGACTTTC. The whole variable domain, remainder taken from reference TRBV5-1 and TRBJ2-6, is KAGVTQTPRYLIKTRGQQVTLSCSPISGHRSVSWYQQTPGQGLQFLFEYFSETQRNKGNFPGRFSGRQFSNSRSEMNVSTLELGDSALYLCASSLASFSGRASGANVLTFGAGSRLTVL.

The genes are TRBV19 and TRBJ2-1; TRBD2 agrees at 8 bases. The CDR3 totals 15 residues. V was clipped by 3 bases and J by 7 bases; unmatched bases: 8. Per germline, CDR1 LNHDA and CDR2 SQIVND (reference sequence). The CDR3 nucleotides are TGTGCCAGTAGTATGTGGAGCGGGGGACTTAATGAGCAGTTCTTC. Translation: CASSMWSGGLNEQFF.

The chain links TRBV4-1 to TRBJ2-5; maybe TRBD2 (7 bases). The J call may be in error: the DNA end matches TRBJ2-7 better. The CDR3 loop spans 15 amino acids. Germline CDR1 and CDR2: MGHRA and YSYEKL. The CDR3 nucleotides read TGCGCCAGCAGCCAAAGGGGGGGTACTTCCTACGAGCAGTACTTC. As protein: CASSQRGGTSYEQYF.

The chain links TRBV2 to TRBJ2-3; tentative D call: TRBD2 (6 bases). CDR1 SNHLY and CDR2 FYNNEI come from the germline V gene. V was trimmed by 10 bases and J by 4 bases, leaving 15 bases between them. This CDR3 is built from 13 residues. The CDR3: CAIPGVPADTQYF. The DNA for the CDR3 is TGTGCCATCCCGGGGGTCCCAGCAGATACGCAGTATTTT.

CDR3 loop: CASSKRTSGRGRSTDTQYF. For the CDR3, the DNA is TGTGCCAGCAGCAAACGGACTAGCGGGAGGGGGCGATCCACAGATACGCAGTATTTT. The chain links TRBV7-2 to TRBJ2-3, with 15 bases lining up with TRBD2. Per the germline V gene, CDR1 is SGHTA and CDR2 is FQGNSA. CDR3 length: 19 residues. Trimming at V came to 5 bases and at J to 2 bases, leaving 11 bases not matched to a gene.